This T cell receptor (beta chain) appears in the sequencing data of a study of CD8 T cells in ankylosing spondylitis. TCRdb independently ran MiXCR on the 5' RACE reads; one entry per CDR3 protein. The sample has over 200,000 distinct CDR3 sequences, around 18% seen once; the top ten hold under 45%. In the case of this clonotype: Its specificity is unknown. An end of the junction differs from the germline gene, which may be a read error.

Study findings and constraints: Significantly higher representation of disease-linked clones was reported for matched ankylosing spondylitis synovial fluid. Blood of patients with ankylosing spondylitis appeared to be characterized by a TCR beta motif of fewer than 10 highly homologous variants.

The sequencing input was blood, either unsorted or a sorted T cell fraction (not recorded which). This TCR was recovered from a male donor with ankylosing spondylitis.

The CDR3 DNA follows: TGTGCCATCAGTGTTCGGGAGGGCCAGTACGAGCAGCACTTC. This sequence encodes CAISVREGQYEQHF. V gene TRBV10-3 combines with J gene TRBJ2-7; 8 positions match TRBD2. CDR1 is ENHRY and CDR2 is SYGVKD in the germline V gene. The CDR3 is 14 residues long.